The present entry profiles one T cell receptor (beta chain) with its context. This sample was taken from a study of blood T cell repertoires in COVID-19. Study-wide background: Researchers got acute and convalescent COVID-19 samples from the United States, Italy and Spain.

In the authors' methods: Amplified reference gene primers provided the basis for estimating nucleated cell counts. Clones were sequenced by immunoSEQ multiplex PCR, and TCRdb holds only the in-frame ones, with some missing. V and J calls and clone size are copied from that table; D and trimming were computed from the DNA. The sample has approximately 160,000 clones, roughly four fifths seen once. The CDR3 runs to 13 residues. Trimming at V came to 4 bases and at J to 7 bases, leaving 4 bases not matched to a gene. This TCR came from a man aged 65 to 79 who had recovered from COVID-19. Sequenced: peripheral blood. This sequence joins TRBV12-3 or TRBV12-4 and TRBJ1-2; TRBD1 matches 9 bases. In DNA, the CDR3 is TGTGCCAGCAGTTCGGGACAGGGCATTGGCTACACCTTC. Translating gives CASSSGQGIGYTF.